This entry features one T cell receptor beta chain sequence. This entry belongs to a study of blood T cell repertoires in COVID-19. The method was immunoSEQ multiplex PCR; TCRdb's version includes in-frame clones alone and lacks a portion of them. The repertoire holds about 240,000 clones, with around 87% as singletons. Germline CDR1 reads KGHDR; CDR2 reads SFDVKD. V lost 5 bases and J 5 bases, leaving 15 bases between the germline ends. This CDR3 has 15 amino acids. Sequenced: peripheral blood. The chain combines TRBV24-1 with TRBJ2-1; a weak D match, TRBD1 (6 bases). The TCR originated in a woman between 65 and 79 years old with active or convalescent COVID-19. This chain's CDR3 is CATSANNRVHNEQFF. CDR3 nucleotide sequence: TGTGCCACCAGTGCCAATAACAGGGTCCACAATGAGCAGTTCTTC.